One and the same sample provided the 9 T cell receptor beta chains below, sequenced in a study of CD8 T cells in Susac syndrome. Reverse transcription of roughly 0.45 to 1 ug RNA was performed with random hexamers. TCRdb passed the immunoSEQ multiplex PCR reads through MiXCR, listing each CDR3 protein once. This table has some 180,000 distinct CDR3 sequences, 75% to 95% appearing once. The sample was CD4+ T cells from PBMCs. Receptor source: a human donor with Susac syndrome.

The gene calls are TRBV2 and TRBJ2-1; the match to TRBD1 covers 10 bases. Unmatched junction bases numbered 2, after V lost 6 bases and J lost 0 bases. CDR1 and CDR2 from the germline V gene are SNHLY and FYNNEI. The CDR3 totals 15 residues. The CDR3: CASRGQGSSYNEQFF. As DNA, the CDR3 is TGTGCCAGCAGGGGACAGGGGAGCTCCTACAATGAGCAGTTCTTC.

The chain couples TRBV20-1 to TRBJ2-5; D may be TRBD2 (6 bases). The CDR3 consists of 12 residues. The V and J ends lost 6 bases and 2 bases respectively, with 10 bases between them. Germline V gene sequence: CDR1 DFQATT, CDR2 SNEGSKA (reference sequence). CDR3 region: CSARDLQETQYF. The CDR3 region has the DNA TGCAGTGCCAGGGACTTACAAGAGACCCAGTACTTC.

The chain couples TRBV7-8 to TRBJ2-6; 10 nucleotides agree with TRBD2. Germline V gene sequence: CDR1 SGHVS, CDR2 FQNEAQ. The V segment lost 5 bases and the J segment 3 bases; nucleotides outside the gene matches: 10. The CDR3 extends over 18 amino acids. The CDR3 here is CASSLSGRFLGGANVLTF. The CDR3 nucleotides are TGTGCCAGCAGCCTTAGCGGGAGGTTTTTGGGTGGGGCCAACGTCCTGACTTTC.

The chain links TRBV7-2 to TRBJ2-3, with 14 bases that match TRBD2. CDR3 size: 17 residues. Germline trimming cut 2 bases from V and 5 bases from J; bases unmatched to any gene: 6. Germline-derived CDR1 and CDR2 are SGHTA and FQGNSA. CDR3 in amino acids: CASSLMSGLAGGDTQYF. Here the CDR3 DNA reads TGTGCCAGCAGCTTAATGAGTGGACTAGCGGGAGGAGATACGCAGTATTTT.

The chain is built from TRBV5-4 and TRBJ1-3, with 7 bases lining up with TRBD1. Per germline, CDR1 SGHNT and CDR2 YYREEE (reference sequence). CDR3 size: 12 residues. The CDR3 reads CAYRGSGNTIYF. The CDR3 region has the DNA TGTGCATACAGGGGTTCTGGAAACACCATATATTTT.

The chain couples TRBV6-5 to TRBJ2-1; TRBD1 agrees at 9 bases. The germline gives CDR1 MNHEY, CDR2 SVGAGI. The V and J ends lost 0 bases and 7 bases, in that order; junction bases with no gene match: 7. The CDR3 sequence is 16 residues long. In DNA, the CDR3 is TGTGCCAGCAGTTACTCGACTGGACAGGGGTTGAATGAGCAGTTCTTC. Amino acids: CASSYSTGQGLNEQFF.

The chain's CDR3 is CASSQDPGASGANVLTF. The CDR3 nucleotides are TGTGCCAGCAGCCAAGATCCCGGTGCCTCTGGGGCCAACGTCCTGACTTTC. V gene TRBV4-2 combines with J gene TRBJ2-6; no clear D. Trimming pared 0 bases from V and 0 bases from J, leaving 9 bases between. Germline CDR1 and CDR2: LGHNA and YNFKEQ. This CDR3 has 17 amino acids.

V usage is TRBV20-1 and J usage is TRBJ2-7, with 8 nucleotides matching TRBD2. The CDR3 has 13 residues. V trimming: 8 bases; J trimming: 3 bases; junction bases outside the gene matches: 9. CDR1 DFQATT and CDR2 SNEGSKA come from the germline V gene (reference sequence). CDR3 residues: CSTKGGGYYEQYF. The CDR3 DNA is TGCAGTACTAAAGGCGGGGGGTACTACGAGCAGTACTTC.

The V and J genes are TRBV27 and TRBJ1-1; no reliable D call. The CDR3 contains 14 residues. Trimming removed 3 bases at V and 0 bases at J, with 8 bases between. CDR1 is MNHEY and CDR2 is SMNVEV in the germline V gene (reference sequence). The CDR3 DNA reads TGTGCCAGCAGTTTTTACGGAATGAACACTGAAGCTTTCTTT. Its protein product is CASSFYGMNTEAFF.